This T cell receptor beta chain was sequenced in a study of T cell responses to AZD1222 COVID-19 vaccine (dated by TCRdb to the early 2020s). At the level of the whole study: AZD1222 recipients given second doses at about 4 weeks or at about 12 weeks were pooled, since spike-specific TCR depth and breadth were not found to differ between the two schedules. A total of just over 230 trial participants underwent TCR sequencing, of whom around 210 had received two doses of AZD1222 and 26 had received two doses of the MenACWY control vaccine. Trial participants were enrolled into age subgroups of 18-55, 56-69 and 70-plus years, which contained about 150, 27 and 61 TCR-sequenced participants, respectively.

About this clone itself: Its target antigen remains unknown. Base qualities are not at hand, and no much larger clone is one base apart.

The time point label corresponds to: baseline before first vaccination. Vaccinee samples were obtained from the UK trials COV001 and COV002, which included a single-blind randomized controlled phase 2/3 trial of AZD1222 (ChAdOx1 nCoV-19) in healthy adults. Trial participant PBMC samples were collected at day 0 and day 28 after the second dose for TCRbeta chain sequencing. What the work shows at the level of the full study, not this receptor alone: The 56-69-year group was small, and its depth increase did not reach significance, likely because of low power. The whole spike protein was spanned by vaccine-associated CD4 TCRs, and dominant responses were seen in regions 160-218 and 743-854. Most participants were white British and females outnumbered males, and the authors suggested that clonal diversity may have been underestimated. Reportedly, almost half of the unique spike-specific TCRs recognized epitopes lying outside the regions that are mutated in the B.1.351 and B.1.1.7 variants. No day 14 peak-response samples were available, so repertoires were characterized only after the peak T cell response. After two AZD1222 doses, both the breadth and the depth of spike-specific TCRs were significantly higher than at day 0 and than in MenACWY recipients. Conclusions about previously exposed vaccinees are limited, since just 5 or 6 AZD1222 recipients were seropositive for SARS-CoV-2 at baseline.

The CDR3 runs 14 residues from the cysteine to the phenylalanine. The entry retains the CDR3 DNA only, 42 bases that are in frame from base 1. Clipping removes 6 bases from V and 2 bases from J, with 6 as the unmatched junction base count. CDR1 and CDR2, looked up from the germline V gene (reference sequence), are LNHDA and SQIVND. The CDR3 regions of human TCRbeta chains were analyzed by immunosequencing. In the authors' own workflow: Repertoire TCRs were checked for matches against a reference library of SARS-CoV-2-specific TCRs that had been generated using the MIRA antigen-specificity platform. Breadth was defined as the fraction of unique TCRs that were SARS-CoV-2-associated, and depth was defined as the fraction of total T cells that were SARS-CoV-2-associated. Each spike-specific TCR was assigned to its reactive spike region and to a CD4 or CD8 class using the MIRA data. Log10-transformed breadth and depth values were compared by one-way ANOVA with Sidak's multiple comparisons tests. Not all clones reach the TCRdb copy of this immuneACCESS table, which keeps in-frame sequences only. Checked studies attribute under half of the gap to unresolved V genes and leave the rest unexplained. V and J calls plus clone size are reproduced from that table; the DNA served to infer D and trimming. The sample contains about 120,000 clones, less than 95% of them found a single time. Together, the top ten hold about 5.2% of the sample.

The source of this sequence is an adult in good health. The rearrangement combines TRBV19 with TRBJ1-2; 7 bases in the middle match TRBD1. Sequenced material: peripheral blood, taken on day 0 of AZD1222 vaccination. CDR3 region: CASRSRGINYGYTF. The DNA is as follows: TGTGCCAGTAGAAGCAGGGGGATCAACTATGGCTACACCTTC.